Below, 4 T cell receptor beta chains from the same sample are listed, as sequenced in a study of blood T cell repertoires in COVID-19. Data came from immunoSEQ multiplex PCR; TCRdb stores just in-frame clones and leaves some out. The sample lists some 49,000 clones; 85% were seen once. The sequencing sample was made of peripheral blood. Receptor source: a human donor in a cohort sampled during active COVID-19.

This chain joins TRBV4-1 and TRBJ2-1; 7 nucleotides match TRBD2. The CDR3 has 15 amino acids. Trimming at V came to 4 bases and at J to 2 bases, leaving 5 bases not matched to a gene. From germline, CDR1 is MGHRA and CDR2 YSYEKL. The CDR3 sequence: CASSRPGTTYNEQFF. DNA for the CDR3: TGCGCCAGCAGCCGTCCCGGGACTACCTACAATGAGCAGTTCTTC.

The V call is TRBV14, the J call TRBJ2-2, with a tentative D call TRBD2 (5 bases). V was shortened by 0 bases and J by 6 bases, with 8 bases between the two germline ends. The CDR3 is 14 residues long. Per germline, CDR1 SGHDN and CDR2 FVKESK. CDR3 region: CASSQDRGSGELFF. The CDR3 region has the DNA TGTGCCAGCAGCCAAGATCGAGGGTCCGGGGAGCTGTTTTTT.

The chain employs TRBV5-1 and TRBJ1-6; D is ambiguous. V lost 4 bases and J 7 bases, leaving 15 bases between the germline ends. CDR1 SGHRS and CDR2 YFSETQ come from the germline V gene. This CDR3 region has 15 residues. As DNA, the CDR3 is TGCGCCAGCAGCCCGGGATCAGGCTCGAATTCACCCCTCCACTTT. Encoded protein: CASSPGSGSNSPLHF. The entire variable domain, with the rest obtained from reference TRBV5-1 and TRBJ1-6, is as follows: KAGVTQTPRYLIKTRGQQVTLSCSPISGHRSVSWYQQTPGQGLQFLFEYFSETQRNKGNFPGRFSGRQFSNSRSEMNVSTLELGDSALYLCASSPGSGSNSPLHFGNGTRLTVT.

V gene TRBV5-4 combines with J gene TRBJ2-5, with TRBD2 identical over 13 bases. This CDR3 region has 17 residues. Per the germline V gene, CDR1 is SGHNT and CDR2 is YYREEE (reference sequence). J lost 4 bases, V lost 4 bases, and 10 bases had no gene match. The CDR3 sequence: CASSLGTSGVPSETQYF. CDR3 coding DNA: TGTGCCAGCAGCCTCGGGACTAGCGGGGTCCCGTCAGAGACCCAGTACTTC.